Presented here are 32 T cell receptor beta chains from one specimen sequenced in a study of T-cell memory formation after mild COVID-19. TCRdb processed the 5' RACE reads anew with MiXCR; each CDR3 protein has one entry. The sample consists of a few hundred thousand distinct CDR3 sequences, 15% to 20% of them appearing once. The material sequenced was PBMCs or a T cell subset sorted from them (not recorded which). Source of these receptors: a man younger than 30 who had mild COVID-19 (a few samples of this study predate the infection). Cell type and time point are not known.

This clonotype was detected many times. The V call is TRBV4-1, the J call TRBJ2-3, with unresolved D. The germline CDR1 and CDR2 sequences are MGHRA and YSYEKL. This CDR3 has 16 amino acids. V gave up 3 bases and J gave up 6 bases, with 19 bases separating them. CDR3: CASSHLGRARMDTQYF. The CDR3, as DNA: TGCGCCAGCAGCCACCTCGGACGTGCGCGGATGGATACGCAGTATTTT.

This clonotype showed up just a few times. The rearrangement joins TRBV29-1 to TRBJ2-5; 7 bases align to TRBD1. V trimming: 8 bases; J trimming: 4 bases; junction bases outside the gene matches: 4. Germline V lookup: CDR1 SQVTM, CDR2 ANQGSEA. This CDR3 is 11 amino acids long. The CDR3 sequence is CSIKGAETQYF. The DNA of the CDR3 is TGCAGCATTAAGGGGGCAGAGACCCAGTACTTC.

The sample holds a few counts of this clonotype. The V and J genes are TRBV7-2 and TRBJ1-4, with D perhaps matching TRBD1 (6 bases). From germline, CDR1 is SGHTA and CDR2 FQGNSA. The CDR3 totals 13 residues. Trimming took off 6 bases at V and 6 bases at J, with 11 bases between the two ends. This CDR3 is CASRRGPDEKLFF. The CDR3 DNA sequence: TGTGCCAGCAGGCGGGGGCCAGATGAAAAACTGTTTTTT.

The J gene is TRBJ1-5, the V gene TRBV7-8, with D possibly matching TRBD1 (5 bases). V lost 7 bases and J lost 2, with 15 bases in between. Per the germline V gene, CDR1 is SGHVS and CDR2 is FQNEAQ. This CDR3 has 15 residues. Written as DNA, the CDR3 is TGTGCCAGCACCCCAGGGAGGGCAGGCAATCAGCCCCAGCATTTT. Protein sequence: CASTPGRAGNQPQHF. Variable domain in full (rest from reference TRBV7-8 and TRBJ1-5): GAGVSQSPRYKVAKRGQDVALRCDPISGHVSLFWYQQALGQGPEFLTYFQNEAQLDKSGLPSDRFFAERPEGSVSTLKIQRTQQEDSAVYLCASTPGRAGNQPQHFGDGTRLSIL.

This clonotype turned up a few times. The gene calls are TRBV7-2 and TRBJ1-1; D not certain. The length of the CDR3 is 13 residues. V was shortened by 2 bases and J by 5 bases, with 9 bases between the two germline ends. Germline assignment: CDR1 SGHTA and CDR2 FQGNSA. The CDR3 here is CASSLFQRTEAFF. The DNA of the CDR3 is TGTGCCAGCAGCTTATTCCAGAGGACTGAAGCTTTCTTT.

The rearrangement links TRBV4-1 to TRBJ1-5; tentative D call: TRBD1 (5 bases). Germline loops: CDR1 MGHRA, CDR2 YSYEKL. Trimming pared 5 bases from V and 1 base from J, leaving 15 bases between. The CDR3 has 16 residues. Here the CDR3 DNA reads TGCGCCAGCAGCTTTGAGGGACTCCTCAGCAATCAGCCCCAGCATTTT. This gives the protein CASSFEGLLSNQPQHF.

The V gene is TRBV28, the J gene TRBJ1-1; TRBD1 matches 7 bases. V was clipped by 5 bases and J by 0 bases; unmatched bases: 6. CDR1 MDHEN and CDR2 SYDVKM come from the germline V gene. This CDR3 spans 15 amino acids. In DNA form, the CDR3 reads TGTGCCAGCAGTCCTTTAGACAGGGTGAACACTGAAGCTTTCTTT. Residues: CASSPLDRVNTEAFF. Full variable domain (outside the CDR3, taken from reference TRBV28 and TRBJ1-1): DVKVTQSSRYLVKRTGEKVFLECVQDMDHENMFWYRQDPGLGLRLIYFSYDVKMKEKGDIPEGYSVSREKKERFSLILESASTNQTSMYLCASSPLDRVNTEAFFGQGTRLTVV.

The chain links TRBV4-1 to TRBJ2-5; a possible D gene is TRBD2 (8 bases). From germline, CDR1 is MGHRA and CDR2 YSYEKL. V was clipped by 0 bases and J by 1 base, with 15 bases between them. The CDR3 has 17 amino acids. The CDR3 reads CASSQEGGGGFQETQYF. In DNA, the CDR3 is TGCGCCAGCAGCCAAGAAGGGGGCGGGGGGTTCCAAGAGACCCAGTACTTC.

This clonotype was seen only a few times. The chain has TRBV11-2 and TRBJ2-5; D call uncertain. The CDR3 totals 15 residues. V lost 2 bases and J 4 bases, leaving 14 bases between the germline ends. Germline-derived CDR1 and CDR2 are SGHAT and FQNNGV. The CDR3 here is CASSLSPHVLETQYF. DNA for the CDR3: TGTGCCAGCAGCTTAAGCCCCCATGTGTTAGAGACCCAGTACTTC.

The V and J genes are TRBV23-1 and TRBJ1-1, with 7 bases lining up with TRBD1. TRBV23-1 is assigned to the ORF class and has an uncertain function. V was clipped by 4 bases and J by 5 bases; unmatched bases: 13. This CDR3 has 16 amino acids. The CDR3 DNA follows: TGCGCCAGCAGTCGCCACAGGGACAGACTGAGGACTGAAGCTTTCTTT. This encodes CASSRHRDRLRTEAFF.

This clonotype was seen a handful of times. This rearrangement joins TRBV4-3 to TRBJ2-7, with D uncertain. CDR1 is LGHNA, CDR2 YSLEER, per germline. V lost 1 base and J lost 2, with 9 bases in between. This CDR3 has 14 amino acids. The CDR3 bases are TGCGCCAGCAGCCAAGCGACGACGGCCTACGAGCAGTACTTC. Translated, it gives CASSQATTAYEQYF.

This clonotype was detected a few times. The V gene is TRBV12-3 or TRBV12-4, the J gene TRBJ2-7; unclear D gene. V was clipped by 3 bases and J by 1 base, with 7 bases between them. This CDR3 comprises 13 residues. CDR3 nucleotides: TGTGCCAGCAGTTTGCAGCTATCCTACGAGCAGTACTTC. This sequence encodes CASSLQLSYEQYF.

This clonotype turned up a few times. The gene calls are TRBV20-1 and TRBJ1-2, with D perhaps TRBD1 (5 bases). The V end was cut by 7 bases, the J end by 7 bases, with 22 bases between. The CDR3 loop spans 14 amino acids. Germline lookup yields CDR1 DFQATT and CDR2 SNEGSKA (reference sequence). This CDR3 reads CSVAPSLGLSGYTF. CDR3 nucleotides: TGCAGTGTCGCTCCAAGCCTGGGGCTTTCTGGCTACACCTTC.

This clonotype was recorded a few times. V gene TRBV5-1 combines with J gene TRBJ2-7, with D hard to call. The V end lost 5 bases, the J end lost 9 bases, and 15 bases lay between the germline ends. This CDR3 is built from 12 residues. Germline-derived CDR1 and CDR2 are SGHRS and YFSETQ. The CDR3 sequence: CASSLGPSGQYF. The CDR3 DNA is TGCGCCAGCAGTCTCGGGCCGTCGGGGCAGTACTTC.

The gene calls are TRBV29-1 and TRBJ1-2; D might be TRBD1 (5 bases). Germline values: CDR1 SQVTM, CDR2 ANQGSEA. Between the trimmed V and J ends, which lost 4 bases and 2 bases, there was a span of 17 bases. There are 15 residues in the CDR3. The DNA of the CDR3 is TGCAGCGTTGTTGGTCCGGGACGCTTCAACTATGGCTACACCTTC. Protein sequence: CSVVGPGRFNYGYTF.

The chain couples TRBV24-1 to TRBJ2-3, with 9 bases matching TRBD2. Trimming removed 4 bases from V and 1 base from J; junction bases left unmatched: 5. Germline-derived CDR1 and CDR2 are KGHDR and SFDVKD. This CDR3 has 16 amino acids. As DNA, the CDR3 is TGTGCCACCAGTGACCCGGGACTAGCCGGCACAGATACGCAGTATTTT. This translates into CATSDPGLAGTDTQYF.

This chain uses TRBV2 with TRBJ2-5, with 7 bases fitting TRBD1. The trim removed 6 bases at V and 2 bases at J, leaving 12 bases unmatched. The CDR3 sequence is 16 residues long. Germline values: CDR1 SNHLY, CDR2 FYNNEI. The CDR3 spells CASRVDRVRRQETQYF. CDR3 in DNA: TGTGCCAGCAGAGTCGACAGGGTGAGGAGGCAAGAGACCCAGTACTTC.

The chain is built from TRBV6-5 and TRBJ1-1, with D maybe TRBD1 (5 bases). Germline loops: CDR1 MNHEY, CDR2 SVGAGI. Between the trimmed V and J ends, which lost 4 bases and 3 bases, there was a span of 9 bases. CDR3 length: 13 residues. CDR3 sequence reads: CASSSDRHTEAFF. DNA for the CDR3: TGTGCCAGCAGTTCTGACAGACACACTGAAGCTTTCTTT.

The chain carries TRBV2 and TRBJ2-1; TRBD1 matches at 9 bases. The germline gives CDR1 SNHLY, CDR2 FYNNEI. The CDR3 length is 13 residues. The trim removed 7 bases at V and 8 bases at J, leaving 6 bases unmatched. CDR3 sequence reads: CASTPDRGDEQFF. CDR3 bases: TGTGCCAGCACTCCGGACAGGGGAGATGAGCAGTTCTTC.

This clonotype turned up a few times. The chain recombines TRBV29-1 with TRBJ1-2; D perhaps matches TRBD1 (5 bases). The CDR3 has 11 residues. Germline-derived CDR1 and CDR2 are SQVTM and ANQGSEA. The V gene lost 3 bases and the J gene lost 5 bases, with 7 bases spanning the gap. The CDR3 nucleotides are TGCAGCGTTGACAGGGTGTATGGCTACACCTTC. This translates into CSVDRVYGYTF.

J is TRBJ2-5 and V is TRBV7-2, with TRBD1 identical over 7 bases. J gave up 7 bases and V 5 bases, and 13 bases lay outside the gene matches. Germline CDR1 and CDR2: SGHTA and FQGNSA. This CDR3 has 15 residues. The CDR3 sequence is CASSPSRTGPGTQYF. The DNA for the CDR3 is TGTGCCAGCAGCCCGTCCCGGACAGGTCCAGGGACCCAGTACTTC.

This clonotype showed up just a few times. This chain connects TRBV7-6 to TRBJ2-1, with D perhaps matching TRBD2 (6 bases). Germline CDR1 and CDR2: SGHVS and FNYEAQ. V gave up 5 bases and J gave up 10 bases, with 21 bases separating them. This CDR3 contains 15 residues. Written as DNA, the CDR3 is TGTGCCAGCAGCCCGTCCCGGGACTCCGGCGGGGAGCAGTTCTTC. It encodes CASSPSRDSGGEQFF.

The chain links TRBV27 to TRBJ2-7; the D gene could be TRBD1 or TRBD2 (7 bases each). The CDR3 covers 15 residues. The germline V gene has CDR1 MNHEY and CDR2 SMNVEV (reference sequence). The V gene lost 5 bases and the J gene lost 0 bases, with 14 bases spanning the gap. The CDR3 sequence: CASSLRGGPSYEQYV. The CDR3 coding sequence is TGTGCCAGCAGTCTCAGGGGGGGACCCTCCTACGAGCAGTACGTC.

This chain uses TRBV29-1 with TRBJ2-3, with TRBD1 matching over 7 bases. Germline V gene lookup returns CDR1 SQVTM and CDR2 ANQGSEA. CDR3 length: 14 amino acids. V was clipped by 5 bases and J by 1 base; unmatched bases: 6. CDR3: CSVRTGTGTDTQYF. The CDR3 bases are TGCAGCGTTAGGACAGGTACCGGCACAGATACGCAGTATTTT.

This clonotype was counted only a few times. The chain links TRBV4-3 to TRBJ2-7; TRBD2 is a possible D gene (5 bases). From germline, CDR1 is LGHNA and CDR2 YSLEER. This CDR3 has 14 residues. Trimming cost V 2 bases and J 4 bases, with 12 bases left between them. This CDR3 is CASSQTIGEYEQYV. As DNA, the CDR3 is TGCGCCAGCAGCCAAACAATCGGGGAGTACGAGCAGTACGTC.

The chain joins TRBV6-5 to TRBJ1-4; possible D gene TRBD1, 5 bases. The germline gives CDR1 MNHEY, CDR2 SVGAGI. The length of the CDR3 is 16 residues. V shed 4 bases and J shed 0 bases, with 12 bases lying between them. The DNA for the CDR3 is TGTGCCAGCAGTTCTCGACCAGGGTCAACTAATGAAAAACTGTTTTTT. It yields the protein CASSSRPGSTNEKLFF.

Many counts were recorded for this clonotype. The chain recombines TRBV5-1 with TRBJ1-1; D remains unclear. Trimming removed 4 bases from V and 4 bases from J, with 14 bases in between. Germline CDR1 SGHRS, CDR2 YFSETQ. CDR3 length: 14 amino acids. The CDR3 sequence is CASSQDPASTEAFF. The CDR3 bases are TGCGCCAGCAGCCAGGACCCGGCGAGCACTGAAGCTTTCTTT.

This clonotype was found a few times. V is TRBV4-3 and J is TRBJ2-5, with D possibly TRBD2 on 6 matching bases. The germline CDR1 and CDR2 sequences are LGHNA and YSLEER. This CDR3 has 14 amino acids. V was clipped by 3 bases and J by 4 bases, with 12 bases between them. Here the CDR3 DNA reads TGCGCCAGCAGCCACGGCGGGATATCAGAGACCCAGTACTTC. Its protein product is CASSHGGISETQYF.

This clonotype has a handful of counts. The rearrangement uses TRBV5-1 and TRBJ1-1; 7 nucleotides align to TRBD1. J gave up 1 base and V 0 bases, and 6 bases lay outside the gene matches. Germline V gene data show CDR1 as SGHRS and CDR2 as YFSETQ. CDR3 size: 16 residues. In DNA, the CDR3 is TGCGCCAGCAGCTTGGCCCCGACAGGGACGAACACTGAAGCTTTCTTT. It codes for CASSLAPTGTNTEAFF.

Only a few counts were recorded for this clonotype. The genes are TRBV20-1 and TRBJ2-5, with 11 bases aligning to TRBD2. The CDR3 contains 15 residues. Losses at the gene ends were 0 bases for V and 5 bases for J; bases not matched to a gene: 5. Germline V CDR1 and CDR2: DFQATT, SNEGSKA (reference sequence). CDR3 coding DNA: TGCAGTGCTAGAGATCTGACTAGCGGGGTTGAGACCCAGTACTTC. Residues: CSARDLTSGVETQYF.

This clonotype was seen a few times. DNA of the CDR3: TGCGCCAGCAGCCAAGGGCAGCTACTTCTAACTAATGAAAAACTGTTTTTT. Its translation: CASSQGQLLLTNEKLFF. The chain employs TRBV4-1 and TRBJ1-4; no reliable D call. The germline CDR1 and CDR2 sequences are MGHRA and YSYEKL. The CDR3 loop spans 17 amino acids. Trimming cost V 1 base and J 1 base, with 13 bases left between them.

This clonotype came up a few times. The chain is built from TRBV27 and TRBJ2-2; 8 bases agree with TRBD1. This CDR3 region has 14 residues. J gave up 7 bases and V 0 bases, and 1 base lay outside the gene matches. From germline, CDR1 is MNHEY and CDR2 SMNVEV (reference sequence). The CDR3 DNA follows: TGTGCCAGCAGTTTATCCGACAGGGGCGGGGAGCTGTTTTTT. Protein: CASSLSDRGGELFF.